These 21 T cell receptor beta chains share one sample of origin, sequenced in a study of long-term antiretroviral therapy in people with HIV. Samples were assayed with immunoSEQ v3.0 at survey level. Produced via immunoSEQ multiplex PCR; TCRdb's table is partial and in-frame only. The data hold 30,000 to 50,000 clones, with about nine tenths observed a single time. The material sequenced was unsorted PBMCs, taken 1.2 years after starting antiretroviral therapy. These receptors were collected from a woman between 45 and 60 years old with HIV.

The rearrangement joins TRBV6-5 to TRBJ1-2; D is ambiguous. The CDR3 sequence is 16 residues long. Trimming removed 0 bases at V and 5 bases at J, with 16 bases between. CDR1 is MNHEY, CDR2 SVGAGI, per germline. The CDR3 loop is CASSYSTTLTGYGYTF. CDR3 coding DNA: TGTGCCAGCAGTTACTCGACAACCCTGACCGGGTATGGCTACACCTTC.

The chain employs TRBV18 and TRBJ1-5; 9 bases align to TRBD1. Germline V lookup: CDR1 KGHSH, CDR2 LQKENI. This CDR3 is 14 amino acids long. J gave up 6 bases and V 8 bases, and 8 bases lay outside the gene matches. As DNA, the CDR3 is TGTGCCAGCGCCCCCGACAGGGGGGGTCAGCCCCAGCATTTT. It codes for CASAPDRGGQPQHF. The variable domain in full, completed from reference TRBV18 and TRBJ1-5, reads NAGVMQNPRHLVRRRGQEARLRCSPMKGHSHVYWYRQLPEEGLKFMVYLQKENIIDESGMPKERFSAEFPKEGPSILRIQQVVRGDSAAYFCASAPDRGGQPQHFGDGTRLSIL.

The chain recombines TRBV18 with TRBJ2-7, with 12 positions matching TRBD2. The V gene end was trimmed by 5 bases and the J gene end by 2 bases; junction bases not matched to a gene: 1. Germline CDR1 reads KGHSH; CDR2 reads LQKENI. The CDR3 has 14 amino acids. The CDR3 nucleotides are TGTGCCAGCTCAGGACTAGCGGGGCCCTACGAGCAGTACTTC. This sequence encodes CASSGLAGPYEQYF.

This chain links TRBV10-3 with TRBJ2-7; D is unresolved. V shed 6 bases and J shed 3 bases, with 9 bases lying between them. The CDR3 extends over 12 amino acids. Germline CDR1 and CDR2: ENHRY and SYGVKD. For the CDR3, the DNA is TGTGCCATCAGGGACCTTAACTACGAGCAGTACTTC. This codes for CAIRDLNYEQYF.

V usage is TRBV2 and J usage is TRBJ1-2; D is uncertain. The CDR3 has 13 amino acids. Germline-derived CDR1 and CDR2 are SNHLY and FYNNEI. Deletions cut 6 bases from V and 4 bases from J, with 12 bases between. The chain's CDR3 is CASRTSTAYGYTF. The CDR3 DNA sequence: TGTGCCAGCAGGACATCCACAGCCTATGGCTACACCTTC.

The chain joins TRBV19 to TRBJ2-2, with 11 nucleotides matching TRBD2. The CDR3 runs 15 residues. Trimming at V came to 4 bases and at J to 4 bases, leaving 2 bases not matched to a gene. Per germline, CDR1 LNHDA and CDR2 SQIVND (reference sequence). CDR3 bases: TGTGCCAGTAGTACTGGACTAGCGGGCACCGGGGAGCTGTTTTTT. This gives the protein CASSTGLAGTGELFF.

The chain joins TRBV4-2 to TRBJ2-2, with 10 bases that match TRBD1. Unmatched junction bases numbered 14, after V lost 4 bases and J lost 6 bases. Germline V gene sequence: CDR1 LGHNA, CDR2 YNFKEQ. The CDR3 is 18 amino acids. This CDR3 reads CASSRETLGTGAAGELFF. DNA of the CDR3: TGTGCCAGCAGCCGAGAGACTCTTGGGACAGGGGCGGCCGGGGAGCTGTTTTTT.

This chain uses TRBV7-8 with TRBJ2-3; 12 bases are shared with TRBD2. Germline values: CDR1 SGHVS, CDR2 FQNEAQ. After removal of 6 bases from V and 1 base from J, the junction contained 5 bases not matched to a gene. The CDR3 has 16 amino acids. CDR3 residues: CASRLAGGPGTDTQYF. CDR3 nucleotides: TGTGCCAGCAGGCTAGCGGGGGGGCCTGGCACAGATACGCAGTATTTT. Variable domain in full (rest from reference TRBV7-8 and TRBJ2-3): GAGVSQSPRYKVAKRGQDVALRCDPISGHVSLFWYQQALGQGPEFLTYFQNEAQLDKSGLPSDRFFAERPEGSVSTLKIQRTQQEDSAVYLCASRLAGGPGTDTQYFGPGTRLTVL.

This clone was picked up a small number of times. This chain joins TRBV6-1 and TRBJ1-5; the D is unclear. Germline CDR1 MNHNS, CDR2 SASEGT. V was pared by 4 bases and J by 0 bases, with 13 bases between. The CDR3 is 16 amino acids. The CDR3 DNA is TGTGCCAGCAGTGGATACATGAGCTATAGCAATCAGCCCCAGCATTTT. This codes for CASSGYMSYSNQPQHF.

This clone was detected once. This chain's CDR3 is CASSPRERVVAAFF. The DNA of the CDR3 is TGTGCCAGCAGTCCTCGGGAAAGGGTGGTAGCAGCTTTCTTT. V usage is TRBV27 and J usage is TRBJ1-1; no firm D call. V was pared by 5 bases and J by 10 bases, with 20 bases between. CDR1 MNHEY and CDR2 SMNVEV come from the germline V gene (reference sequence). This CDR3 contains 14 residues.

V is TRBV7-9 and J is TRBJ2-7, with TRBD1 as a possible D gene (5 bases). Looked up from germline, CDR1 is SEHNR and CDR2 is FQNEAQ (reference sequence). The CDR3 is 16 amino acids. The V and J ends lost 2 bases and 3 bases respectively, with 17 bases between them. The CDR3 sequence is CASSLLVGQSRYEQYF. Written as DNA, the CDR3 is TGTGCCAGCAGCTTACTAGTCGGACAATCGCGCTACGAGCAGTACTTC.

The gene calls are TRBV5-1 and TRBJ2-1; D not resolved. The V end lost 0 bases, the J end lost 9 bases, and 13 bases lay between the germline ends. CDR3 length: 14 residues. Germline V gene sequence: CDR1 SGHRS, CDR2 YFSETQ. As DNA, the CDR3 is TGCGCCAGCAGCTTGGGTGCAGCAGTGGGTGAGCAGTTCTTC. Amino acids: CASSLGAAVGEQFF.

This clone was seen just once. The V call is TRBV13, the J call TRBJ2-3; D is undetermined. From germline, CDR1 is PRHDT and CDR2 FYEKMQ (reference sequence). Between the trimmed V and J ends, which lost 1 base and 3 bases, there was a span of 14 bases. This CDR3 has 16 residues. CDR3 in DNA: TGTGCCAGCAGCTTAGAAACTCAGAAGGGTACAGATACGCAGTATTTT. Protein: CASSLETQKGTDTQYF. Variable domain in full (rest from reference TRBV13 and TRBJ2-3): AAGVIQSPRHLIKEKRETATLKCYPIPRHDTVYWYQQGPGQDPQFLISFYEKMQSDKGSIPDRFSAQQFSDYHSELNMSSLELGDSALYFCASSLETQKGTDTQYFGPGTRLTVL.

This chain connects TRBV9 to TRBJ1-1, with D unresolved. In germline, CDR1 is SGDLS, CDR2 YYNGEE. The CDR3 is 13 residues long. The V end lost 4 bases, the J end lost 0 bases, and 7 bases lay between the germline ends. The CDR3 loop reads CASSLTVNTEAFF. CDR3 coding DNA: TGTGCCAGCAGCCTCACAGTGAACACTGAAGCTTTCTTT.

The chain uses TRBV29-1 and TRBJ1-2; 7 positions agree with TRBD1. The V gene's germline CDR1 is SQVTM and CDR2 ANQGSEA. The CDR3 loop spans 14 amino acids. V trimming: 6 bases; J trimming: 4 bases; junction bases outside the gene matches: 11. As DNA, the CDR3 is TGCAGCGTGGTCAACAGGGGAGGTGGCTATGGCTACACCTTC. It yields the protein CSVVNRGGGYGYTF.

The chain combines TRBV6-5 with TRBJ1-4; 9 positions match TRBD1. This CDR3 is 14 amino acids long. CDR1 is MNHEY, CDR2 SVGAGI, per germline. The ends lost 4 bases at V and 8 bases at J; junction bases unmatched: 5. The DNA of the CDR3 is TGTGCCAGCAGTTGGACGGGACAGGGCGAAAAACTGTTTTTT. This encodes CASSWTGQGEKLFF.

CDR3 residues: CASSPGDRNTGELFF. The CDR3 bases are TGTGCCAGCTCACCCGGAGACAGAAACACCGGGGAGCTGTTTTTT. The V gene is TRBV18, the J gene TRBJ2-2, with a weak D call TRBD1 (5 bases). Germline CDR1 KGHSH, CDR2 LQKENI. The CDR3 loop spans 15 amino acids. Trimming cost V 3 bases and J 2 bases, with 10 bases left between them. Looking up the rest from reference TRBV18 and TRBJ2-2 gives the full variable domain: NAGVMQNPRHLVRRRGQEARLRCSPMKGHSHVYWYRQLPEEGLKFMVYLQKENIIDESGMPKERFSAEFPKEGPSILRIQQVVRGDSAAYFCASSPGDRNTGELFFGEGSRLTVL.

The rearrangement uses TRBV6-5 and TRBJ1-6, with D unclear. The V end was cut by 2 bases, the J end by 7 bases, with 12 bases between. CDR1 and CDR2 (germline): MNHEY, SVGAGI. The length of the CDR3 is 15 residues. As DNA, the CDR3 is TGTGCCAGCAGTTACGATGGCCTCGGGAATTCACCCCTCCACTTT. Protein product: CASSYDGLGNSPLHF.

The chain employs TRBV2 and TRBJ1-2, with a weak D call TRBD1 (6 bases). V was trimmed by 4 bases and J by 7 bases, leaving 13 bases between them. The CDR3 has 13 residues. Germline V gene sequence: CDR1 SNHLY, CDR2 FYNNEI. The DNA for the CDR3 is TGTGCCAGCAGTGGGGGGGCAGGAGGTGGCTACACCTTC. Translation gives CASSGGAGGGYTF.

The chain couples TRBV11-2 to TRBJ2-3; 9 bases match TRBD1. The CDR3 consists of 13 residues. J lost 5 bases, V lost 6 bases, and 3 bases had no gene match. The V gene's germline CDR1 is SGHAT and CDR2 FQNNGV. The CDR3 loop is CASRGTGRDTQYF. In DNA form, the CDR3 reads TGTGCCAGCAGAGGGACAGGGAGAGATACGCAGTATTTT.

The CDR3 DNA reads TGTGCCAGCAGGGGACAGGGAACCTACGAGCAGTACTTC. Protein product: CASRGQGTYEQYF. The rearrangement uses TRBV7-2 and TRBJ2-7, with 9 bases lining up with TRBD1. The CDR3 consists of 13 residues. V shed 6 bases and J 2 bases; nucleotides not matched to a gene: 2. CDR1 is SGHTA, CDR2 FQGNSA, per germline.